The 21 T cell receptor beta chains in this list originate from one sample, sequenced in a study of shared clonotypes between healthy human individuals. Profiling relied on immunoSEQ multiplex PCR, and the TCRdb table lists in-frame clones only, not all of them. The sample yields some 690,000 clones, roughly 91% seen once. Sequencing used memory CD8+ T cells from PBMCs. Subset denoted: CD45RO+ cells pooled with CCR7-negative TemRA cells. The receptor set was obtained from a man between 18 and 35 years old in good health. Some clones in this sample may be carry-over from other donors' samples.

The gene calls are TRBV27 and TRBJ2-5, with D possibly called TRBD1 or TRBD2 (5 bases each). V lost 6 bases and J lost 4, with 15 bases in between. CDR1 is MNHEY, CDR2 SMNVEV, per germline (reference sequence). The CDR3 loop spans 14 amino acids. In DNA form, the CDR3 reads TGTGCCAGCAGCCCCTGGGCAGGGAGAGAGACCCAGTACTTC. Protein product: CASSPWAGRETQYF.

The CDR3 loop reads CASSLYPRATYEQYF. The CDR3 coding sequence is TGTGCCAGCTCACTTTACCCTCGGGCCACATACGAGCAGTACTTC. V usage is TRBV18 and J usage is TRBJ2-7; the D is unclear. Between the trimmed V and J ends, which lost 4 bases and 4 bases, there was a span of 17 bases. The germline V gene has CDR1 KGHSH and CDR2 LQKENI. The CDR3 spans 15 residues.

To note about this clone: The germline gene is not matched at one end of the junction; a read error may be the cause. The sample holds other DNA sequences that translate to the same CDR3. The rearrangement uses TRBV30 and TRBJ1-1, with D possibly being TRBD1 (6 bases). Germline CDR1 and CDR2: GTSNPN and SVGIG (reference sequence). The CDR3 sequence is 15 residues long. CDR3 DNA: TGTGCCTGGAGATGGTCCTCGAGGGGGAACACTGAAGCCTTCTTT. Protein product: CAWRWSSRGNTEAFF.

The rearrangement joins TRBV12-5 to TRBJ2-3; no reliable D call. The CDR3 loop spans 13 amino acids. From germline, CDR1 is LGHNT and CDR2 FRNRAP. The germline V and J ends were trimmed by 5 bases and 0 bases, with 6 bases remaining between them. DNA of the CDR3: TGTGCTAGTGGTATAGGAAGCACAGATACGCAGTATTTT. Its translation: CASGIGSTDTQYF.

This clone was seen just once. The genes are TRBV29-1 and TRBJ1-2, with D possibly being TRBD1 (5 bases). The CDR3 consists of 17 residues. Looked up from germline, CDR1 is SQVTM and CDR2 is ANQGSEA. V lost 2 bases to trimming and J lost 6 bases, with 25 bases between them. The CDR3 bases are TGCAGCGTTGAAAGCCCTGGGGGTTTGGGCTTTAGGAATGGCTACACCTTC. Translated: CSVESPGGLGFRNGYTF.

The chain uses TRBV11-2 and TRBJ2-7, with 7 bases fitting TRBD2. V shed 0 bases, J shed 3 bases, and the junction held 8 bases outside the gene matches. The CDR3 extends over 16 amino acids. Per germline, CDR1 SGHAT and CDR2 FQNNGV. The CDR3 spells CASSLEPLADVYEQYF. The CDR3 region has the DNA TGTGCCAGCAGCTTAGAACCCCTAGCGGACGTCTACGAGCAGTACTTC.

V gene TRBV5-8 combines with J gene TRBJ2-2, with a weak D call TRBD2 (6 bases). CDR3 length equals 14 residues. Germline V gene sequence: CDR1 SGHTS, CDR2 YDEGEE. The germline V and J ends were trimmed by 7 bases and 1 base, with 11 bases remaining between them. CDR3 protein: CASSVAVNTGELFF. The CDR3, as DNA: TGTGCCAGCTCTGTAGCGGTGAACACCGGGGAGCTGTTTTTT.

Concerning this clone: Germline is not matched at one junction end, which may reflect a read error. The rearrangement uses TRBV6-8 and TRBJ2-5; D could derive from TRBD1 or TRBD2 (5 bases each). Per the germline V gene, CDR1 is MNHGY and CDR2 is SAAAGT. The CDR3 has 11 amino acids. The CDR3 region is CASSAERGVDF. The CDR3 DNA sequence: TGTGCCAGCAGTGCGGAAAGAGGGGTGGACTTC.

V gene TRBV11-1 combines with J gene TRBJ1-1; D is perhaps TRBD1 (5 bases). Germline V lookup: CDR1 SGHAT, CDR2 FQDESV (reference sequence). This CDR3 has 15 residues. Trimming took 3 bases from V and 1 from J, leaving 12 bases between them. In DNA, the CDR3 is TGTGCCAGCAGCTTTCTAGGACATTCGAACACTGAAGCTTTCTTT. Translating gives CASSFLGHSNTEAFF.

The V gene is TRBV7-9, the J gene TRBJ2-7, with 9 bases identical to TRBD1. The CDR3 spans 14 residues. Trimming removed 3 bases from V and 6 bases from J; junction bases left unmatched: 6. From germline, CDR1 is SEHNR and CDR2 FQNEAQ (reference sequence). The CDR3 is CASSFRTGVSEQYF. CDR3 DNA sequence: TGTGCCAGCAGCTTTCGGACAGGGGTGAGCGAGCAGTACTTC.

Details on this clone: Other DNA sequences in this sample translate to the same CDR3. The chain carries TRBV7-9 and TRBJ2-7; D is tentatively TRBD1 or TRBD2 (5 bases each). From germline, CDR1 is SEHNR and CDR2 FQNEAQ (reference sequence). Trimming removed 9 bases from V and 0 bases from J, with 12 bases in between. The CDR3 totals 13 residues. The CDR3 nucleotides read TGTGCCAGTCGGGGCGACAGCTCCTACGAGCAGTACTTC. It yields the protein CASRGDSSYEQYF.

This clone occurred once. Compared with germline, one end of the junction differs, possibly owing to a read error. The rearrangement joins TRBV5-1 to TRBJ2-1, with a weak D call TRBD1 (5 bases). This CDR3 is 14 amino acids long. Germline lookup yields CDR1 SGHRS and CDR2 YFSETQ. Here the CDR3 reads CASSLAQGYSEQFF. The DNA of the CDR3 is TGCGCCAGCAGCTTGGCCCAGGGTTACAGTGAGCAGTTCTTC.

The genes are TRBV27 and TRBJ2-7; 9 bases fit TRBD2. Trimming took 6 bases from V and 4 from J; bases not matched to a gene: 7. There are 14 residues in the CDR3. Germline CDR1 and CDR2: MNHEY and SMNVEV (reference sequence). CDR3 residues: CASSLSGGRYEQYF. The CDR3 region has the DNA TGTGCCAGCAGCTTAAGCGGGGGGAGGTACGAGCAGTACTTC.

This chain uses TRBV29-1 with TRBJ2-6; 10 nucleotides line up with TRBD1. The CDR3 is 17 amino acids. Germline lookup yields CDR1 SQVTM and CDR2 ANQGSEA. J lost 0 bases, V lost 1 base, and 3 bases had no gene match. In DNA, the CDR3 is TGCAGCGTTGAAGTTTGGGACAGGGGCTCTGGGGCCAACGTCCTGACTTTC. This translates into CSVEVWDRGSGANVLTF. Full variable domain (remainder filled in from reference TRBV29-1 and TRBJ2-6): SAVISQKPSRDICQRGTSLTIQCQVDSQVTMMFWYRQQPGQSLTLIATANQGSEATYESGFVIDKFPISRPNLTFSTLTVSNMSPEDSSIYLCSVEVWDRGSGANVLTFGAGSRLTVL.

The CDR3 sequence: CASSTRDRGLSGNTIYF. CDR3 nucleotide sequence: TGTGCCAGCAGCACCCGGGACAGGGGGCTTTCTGGAAACACCATATATTTT. The chain uses TRBV7-8 and TRBJ1-3; 12 bases map to TRBD1. This CDR3 comprises 17 residues. The V gene's germline CDR1 is SGHVS and CDR2 FQNEAQ. V was clipped by 5 bases and J by 1 base; unmatched bases: 6.

The chain recombines TRBV11-1 with TRBJ1-2; no definite D call. The V gene lost 2 bases and the J gene lost 6 bases, with 19 bases spanning the gap. This CDR3 is built from 16 residues. Germline V gives CDR1 SGHAT, CDR2 FQDESV (reference sequence). This CDR3 reads CASSLSGNTVLDGYTF. CDR3 DNA: TGTGCCAGCAGCTTAAGTGGCAATACTGTCTTAGATGGCTACACCTTC.

This rearrangement joins TRBV7-9 to TRBJ2-7, with TRBD1 matching 7 bases. CDR3 length: 14 amino acids. With 4 bases clipped from V and 2 bases from J, the junction kept 5 bases outside the gene matches. Germline assignment: CDR1 SEHNR and CDR2 FQNEAQ (reference sequence). CDR3 region: CASSSGGIPYEQYF. The CDR3 DNA reads as TGTGCCAGCAGCTCAGGGGGTATCCCCTACGAGCAGTACTTC.

The V and J genes are TRBV28 and TRBJ1-2; D remains unclear. Germline values: CDR1 MDHEN, CDR2 SYDVKM. With 6 bases removed from V and 0 bases from J, the gap between germline ends came to 11 bases. The CDR3 contains 14 residues. The CDR3 DNA reads as TGTGCCAGCAGCCGGGGTCCAGCTAACTATGGCTACACCTTC. Translated: CASSRGPANYGYTF.

The V and J genes are TRBV28 and TRBJ2-2; 10 positions match TRBD2. The CDR3 extends over 17 amino acids. Germline V gene data show CDR1 as MDHEN and CDR2 as SYDVKM. J was trimmed by 3 bases and V by 1 base; bases with no gene match: 5. The CDR3 DNA sequence: TGTGCCAGCAGTTTATTTGGACTAGCGGCCCACACCGGGGAGCTGTTTTTT. Protein product: CASSLFGLAAHTGELFF.

The J gene is TRBJ1-1, the V gene TRBV19; TRBD1 matches at 9 bases. CDR1 is LNHDA and CDR2 is SQIVND in the germline V gene (reference sequence). V trimming: 4 bases; J trimming: 5 bases; junction bases outside the gene matches: 5. The CDR3 totals 14 residues. Here the CDR3 DNA reads TGTGCCAGTAGTACGGGACAGGGTATGACTGAAGCTTTCTTT. Translated, it gives CASSTGQGMTEAFF. Combining the CDR3 with reference TRBV19 and TRBJ1-1 gives the whole variable domain DGGITQSPKYLFRKEGQNVTLSCEQNLNHDAMYWYRQDPGQGLRLIYYSQIVNDFQKGDIAEGYSVSREKKESFPLTVTSAQKNPTAFYLCASSTGQGMTEAFFGQGTRLTVV.

This clone is medium-sized in the sample. The rearrangement links TRBV7-9 to TRBJ1-1, with D unresolved. Germline V gives CDR1 SEHNR, CDR2 FQNEAQ (reference sequence). The CDR3 is 15 residues long. Trimming stripped 5 bases from V and 0 bases from J, with 13 bases between. CDR3 DNA sequence: TGTGCCAGCAGCCCTGGACCGTTGATGAACACTGAAGCTTTCTTT. Protein product: CASSPGPLMNTEAFF.